The present T cell receptor beta chain was sequenced within a study of blood T cell repertoires in COVID-19. Overall study context: Sites in the United States, Italy and Spain provided acute and convalescent COVID-19 samples.

Repertoires were generated with immunoSEQ multiplex PCR, while TCRdb's copy carries only in-frame clones and drops some. The table shows 150,000 to 180,000 clones, with around 84% occurring only once. Germline CDR1 reads LNHDA; CDR2 reads SQIVND (reference sequence). V trimming: 7 bases; J trimming: 0 bases; junction bases outside the gene matches: 24. This CDR3 is built from 21 residues. The sample taken for sequencing was PBMCs or T cells enriched from blood (not recorded which). This TCR derives from a man aged 50-60 years who had recovered from COVID-19. The chain carries TRBV19 and TRBJ1-2; 9 bases agree with TRBD1. Here the CDR3 reads CASTRCPATGGPPSSNYGYTF. CDR3 DNA: TGTGCCAGTACCCGCTGCCCGGCGACAGGGGGTCCCCCCTCCTCTAACTATGGCTACACCTTC. Full variable domain (remainder filled in from reference TRBV19 and TRBJ1-2): DGGITQSPKYLFRKEGQNVTLSCEQNLNHDAMYWYRQDPGQGLRLIYYSQIVNDFQKGDIAEGYSVSREKKESFPLTVTSAQKNPTAFYLCASTRCPATGGPPSSNYGYTFGSGTRLTVV.